This TCR beta chain was sequenced in a study of blood T cell repertoires in COVID-19. Study summary: The study drew acute and convalescent COVID-19 samples from the United States, Italy and Spain.

In the authors' methods: Scientists estimated how many nucleated cells there were by amplifying reference gene primers. The assay was immunoSEQ multiplex PCR, and TCRdb's table has in-frame clones only and misses some. The DNA gave D and trimming, while V, J and clone size come from that table. The table has 300,000 to 400,000 clones, over 75% seen once. Followed over time, Seattle patients had been enrolled while infection was active. Germline-derived CDR1 and CDR2 are MDHEN and SYDVKM. The germline V and J ends were trimmed by 7 bases and 4 bases, with 14 bases remaining between them. This CDR3 comprises 14 residues.

This rearrangement joins TRBV28 to TRBJ1-5, with D hard to call. Material for sequencing was peripheral blood. The clonotype comes from a woman aged 60-75 years with COVID-19, enrolled during active disease. The CDR3 reads CASMLAGENQPQHF. The CDR3 coding sequence is TGTGCCAGCATGTTAGCTGGGGAGAATCAGCCCCAGCATTTT. The full variable domain, rest sourced from reference TRBV28 and TRBJ1-5, is DVKVTQSSRYLVKRTGEKVFLECVQDMDHENMFWYRQDPGLGLRLIYFSYDVKMKEKGDIPEGYSVSREKKERFSLILESASTNQTSMYLCASMLAGENQPQHFGDGTRLSIL.